The present T cell receptor beta chain was sequenced within a study of T cells after yellow fever vaccination. Across the study: Fractions with few cells were prepared using SMART-Seq v4 Ultra Low Input. Broader study findings: Abundant bulk-derived clonotypes could contaminate FACS-sorted repertoires.

From the 5' RACE reads, TCRdb called clonotypes with MiXCR, one entry per CDR3 protein. The sample holds hundreds of thousands of distinct CDR3 sequences, about 9.9% seen once. Turning to this clonotype: The antigen is not known.

The V gene lost 4 bases and the J gene lost 0 bases, with 26 bases spanning the gap. This CDR3 comprises 19 residues. In germline, CDR1 is DFQATT, CDR2 SNEGSKA (reference sequence). The material was PBMCs, obtained on the day of the first yellow fever vaccination. This sequence originates from a man aged 18 to 30 who received the YFV17D yellow fever vaccine. The J gene is TRBJ2-3, the V gene TRBV20-1; D may be TRBD2 (5 bases). CDR3 sequence (DNA): TGCAGTGCTACGGATGGGCGGAGGTCCCACCATCCTAGCACAGATACGCAGTATTTT. Encoded protein: CSATDGRRSHHPSTDTQYF.